One and the same sample provided the 20 T cell receptor beta chains below, sequenced in a study of blood T cells in healthy people across ages. Next came a second PCR, run for about 6 to 12 cycles, which used a sample-barcoded 5' primer along with a J-beta primer mix. MiXCR, applied by TCRdb to the 5' RACE reads, yields one record per CDR3 protein. The table records hundreds of thousands of distinct CDR3 sequences, roughly 21% of them present only once. Sequencing input: blood. Receptor source: a man aged 65 to 79 in good health.

This clonotype was counted at least ten times. The V gene is TRBV27, the J gene TRBJ2-6; 9 nucleotides agree with TRBD1. The CDR3 is 17 residues long. V lost 6 bases, J lost 0 bases, and 6 bases stayed unmatched. Germline CDR1 reads MNHEY; CDR2 reads SMNVEV (reference sequence). The CDR3 region is CASRGQGPFSGANVLTF. The CDR3 DNA sequence: TGTGCCAGCAGAGGACAGGGGCCTTTCTCTGGGGCCAACGTCCTGACTTTC.

The V and J genes are TRBV5-5 and TRBJ2-5; D may be TRBD1 (6 bases). The CDR3 runs to 15 residues. Deletions cut 5 bases from V and 1 base from J, with 15 bases between. CDR1 and CDR2 (germline): SGHKS, YYEKEE (reference sequence). The CDR3 DNA sequence: TGTGCCAGCAGGCCGACAGGAGGAATCCAAGAGACCCAGTACTTC. Residues: CASRPTGGIQETQYF.

This clonotype was recorded a few times. The chain links TRBV7-2 to TRBJ1-1; TRBD1 agrees at 7 bases. Germline trimming cut 5 bases from V and 5 bases from J; bases unmatched to any gene: 11. CDR1 and CDR2 (germline): SGHTA, FQGNSA. CDR3 size: 15 residues. The CDR3 nucleotides are TGTGCCAGCAGCCCTCGGACAGGAGACATAACTGAAGCTTTCTTT. Translation: CASSPRTGDITEAFF.

This chain's CDR3 is CASTPDRGSWIQYF. CDR3 sequence (DNA): TGTGCCAGCACCCCGGACAGGGGATCATGGATTCAGTACTTC. The chain couples TRBV12-3 or TRBV12-4 to TRBJ2-4; 9 bases fit TRBD1. The CDR3 covers 14 residues. Germline trimming cut 7 bases from V and 10 bases from J; bases unmatched to any gene: 11.

V is TRBV6-2 or TRBV6-3 and J is TRBJ1-1; maybe TRBD1 (6 bases). There are 13 residues in the CDR3. Germline V gene lookup returns CDR1 MNHEY and CDR2 SVGEGT. V gave up 0 bases and J gave up 9 bases, with 11 bases separating them. The CDR3, as DNA: TGTGCCAGCAGTTACTCACTAACAGGGCAAGCTTTCTTT. Protein product: CASSYSLTGQAFF.

This clonotype showed up just a few times. The chain links TRBV29-1 to TRBJ1-5, with 10 bases aligning to TRBD1. The CDR3 is made up of 13 amino acids. Germline CDR1 and CDR2: SQVTM and ANQGSEA. The V gene end was trimmed by 6 bases and the J gene end by 5 bases; junction bases not matched to a gene: 4. CDR3 DNA sequence: TGCAGCGTGGGACAGGGGATGGATCAGCCCCAGCATTTT. Encoded protein: CSVGQGMDQPQHF.

This clonotype occurred a few times. This sequence joins TRBV7-2 and TRBJ2-7, with a weak D call TRBD2 (5 bases). The CDR3 consists of 16 residues. Trimming took 6 bases from V and 6 from J, leaving 24 bases between them. CDR1 is SGHTA and CDR2 is FQGNSA in the germline V gene. CDR3 DNA sequence: TGTGCCAGCAGTCCGCAAAGCCAGAGAGGGTCGGGCGAGCAGTACTTC. Encoded protein: CASSPQSQRGSGEQYF.

This clonotype was counted a few times. The chain has TRBV10-3 and TRBJ2-1; D possibly corresponds to TRBD2 (6 bases). The J call may not be correct, given that the DNA end is closer to TRBJ2-5. Per the germline V gene, CDR1 is ENHRY and CDR2 is SYGVKD. This CDR3 region has 14 residues. Here the CDR3 reads CAISESGAGETQYF. CDR3 bases: TGTGCCATCAGTGAGTCCGGCGCGGGGGAGACCCAGTACTTC.

CDR3 sequence: CASSQDGGEEKLFF. In nucleotides, the CDR3 is TGCGCCAGCAGCCAAGATGGGGGGGAGGAAAAACTGTTTTTT. The chain is built from TRBV4-1 and TRBJ1-4, with D possibly matching TRBD1 (5 bases). Germline CDR1 and CDR2: MGHRA and YSYEKL. Trimming stripped 0 bases from V and 8 bases from J, with 10 bases between. This CDR3 region has 14 residues.

The chain links TRBV12-3 or TRBV12-4 to TRBJ2-7, with a weak D call TRBD2 (6 bases). This CDR3 has 13 amino acids. The V gene lost 6 bases and the J gene lost 4 bases, with 13 bases spanning the gap. In DNA form, the CDR3 reads TGTGCCAGCAGGACGGGAGCCACGTACGAGCAGTACTTC. Its protein is CASRTGATYEQYF.

V gene TRBV2 combines with J gene TRBJ2-7; 11 bases line up with TRBD2. With the DNA end fitting TRBJ2-1 better, the J assignment may be wrong. Germline V gene data show CDR1 as SNHLY and CDR2 as FYNNEI. The CDR3 covers 14 residues. As DNA, the CDR3 is TGTGCCAGCACCCAAGGGACTAGCGGCAATGAGCAGTTCTTC. Translating gives CASTQGTSGNEQFF.

The V gene is TRBV20-1, the J gene TRBJ1-4; the D is unclear. The CDR3 is 13 amino acids. V was clipped by 5 bases and J by 3 bases, with 10 bases between them. Germline loops: CDR1 DFQATT, CDR2 SNEGSKA (reference sequence). The CDR3 loop reads CSAPLIANEKLFF. CDR3 nucleotides: TGCAGTGCTCCTCTAATAGCTAATGAAAAACTGTTTTTT.

A few counts support this clonotype. An end of the junction differs from the germline gene, which may be a read error. J is TRBJ2-3 and V is TRBV2; a weak D match, TRBD1 (6 bases). From germline, CDR1 is SNHLY and CDR2 FYNNEI. This CDR3 has 14 amino acids. The CDR3 here is CASRRDTAGETQYF. DNA of the CDR3: TGTGCCAGCAGGAGGGACACTGCCGGAGAGACCCAGTACTTT.

This rearrangement joins TRBV28 to TRBJ2-1; D is perhaps TRBD1 or TRBD2 (5 bases each). Looked up from germline, CDR1 is MDHEN and CDR2 is SYDVKM. Trimming shortened V by 4 bases and J by 2 bases, and 12 bases separated the two germline ends. This CDR3 is built from 15 residues. The CDR3 DNA follows: TGTGCCAGCAGTTCTGGCCCGGGACCCTACAATGAGCAGTTCTTC. It codes for CASSSGPGPYNEQFF.

A single count supports this clonotype. The chain uses TRBV20-1 and TRBJ2-1; D is unresolved. CDR3 length: 13 residues. Per germline, CDR1 DFQATT and CDR2 SNEGSKA (reference sequence). V lost 1 base to trimming and J lost 10 bases, with 14 bases between them. CDR3 amino acids: CSARGTVAGEQFF. The CDR3 DNA sequence: TGCAGTGCTAGAGGAACCGTAGCTGGGGAGCAGTTCTTC.

Details on this clonotype: At one of its ends the junction is not consistent with the germline gene, which may arise from a read error. V and J are TRBV12-3 or TRBV12-4 and TRBJ2-6; D ambiguous. The CDR3 consists of 13 residues. The CDR3 region is CAGSLAGANVLTF. The CDR3 DNA follows: TGTGCCGGCAGTTTAGCTGGGGCCAACGTCCTGACTTTC.

This clonotype was counted a few times. This rearrangement joins TRBV7-9 to TRBJ1-1; no reliable D call. The CDR3 is made up of 13 amino acids. The V and J ends lost 2 bases and 0 bases respectively, with 4 bases between them. Germline V gene data show CDR1 as SEHNR and CDR2 as FQNEAQ (reference sequence). CDR3 region: CASSLIVNTEAFF. In nucleotides, the CDR3 is TGTGCCAGCAGCTTAATCGTGAACACTGAAGCTTTCTTT.

This clonotype has only a few counts. This chain joins TRBV3-1 and TRBJ2-7, with a weak D call TRBD1 (6 bases). Germline values: CDR1 LGHDT, CDR2 YNNKEL (reference sequence). The CDR3 sequence is 13 residues long. V lost 0 bases and J 7 bases, leaving 10 bases between the germline ends. The CDR3 reads CASSQDRGTEQYF. In nucleotides, the CDR3 is TGTGCCAGCAGCCAAGATAGGGGGACAGAGCAGTACTTC.

This clonotype was detected a few times. The V and J genes are TRBV4-3 and TRBJ1-4, with 7 bases matching TRBD1. Trimming at V came to 2 bases and at J to 5 bases, leaving 8 bases not matched to a gene. Per the germline V gene, CDR1 is LGHNA and CDR2 is YSLEER. The CDR3 is made up of 16 amino acids. The CDR3 spells CASSQNTGQRNEKLFF. The CDR3 nucleotides are TGCGCCAGCAGCCAAAATACGGGACAGAGAAATGAAAAACTGTTTTTT.

The J gene is TRBJ2-2, the V gene TRBV7-6, with 13 positions matching TRBD2. J lost 5 bases, V lost 3 bases, and 3 bases had no gene match. Germline assignment: CDR1 SGHVS and CDR2 FNYEAQ. The CDR3 sequence is 16 residues long. This CDR3 is CASSLTSGRNTGELFF. CDR3 sequence (DNA): TGTGCCAGCAGCTTGACTAGCGGGAGGAATACCGGGGAGCTGTTTTTT.